The sequence of this TCR beta chain was determined in a study of T cells in Graves' hyperthyroidism and ophthalmopathy (dated by TCRdb to the late 2010s). For context, the study as a whole: Peripheral blood samples were taken at initial diagnosis, before any treatment was given. To identify TCR V-J signatures that set the groups apart, the researchers used a discovery cohort of 100 patients, made up of 40 to 45 with Graves' ophthalmopathy and about 60 with stable Graves' hyperthyroidism. Prospective prediction of ophthalmopathy was tested in an independent validation cohort of fewer than 20 hyperthyroidism patients and 15 to 17 patients who later progressed to ophthalmopathy. The 100 discovery patients were randomly split 7:3 into training and test sets. The study also compared thyroid tissue and blood T-cell repertoires from 5 to 7 Graves' hyperthyroidism patients. Following sampling, methimazole starting at 30 mg daily was given to hyperthyroidism patients, and high-dose intravenous methylprednisolone was given to ophthalmopathy patients. The paper describes TCR Vbeta CDR3 sequencing of 140 or so peripheral blood samples, made up of 43 ophthalmopathy patients, around 78 hyperthyroidism patients and approximately 17 progressor patients.

This clonotype was detected many times. Its antigen has not been determined. Nothing much larger sits one base from this clone, and base qualities are not available. Overall results and qualifications from the work: Sample size was not statistically predetermined, and blinding of investigators to group allocation was not performed. A 13 V-J signature model separated ophthalmopathy from stable hyperthyroidism, with 87.88% sensitivity and 81.08% specificity in cross-validation and 80%/75% in testing. Most expanded thyroid clonotypes (frequency above 0.001) were also found in blood, which suggests that blood repertoires may mirror thyroid immune responses. In validation, progression to ophthalmopathy was predicted by the model with around 71% sensitivity and 72.22% specificity, a median of roughly 6 months before onset.

CDR1 SGHDT and CDR2 YYEEEE were looked up in the germline V gene. V sheds 0 bases and J sheds 2 bases, leaving 11 bases between their ends. Measured from the cysteine to the phenylalanine, the CDR3 is 15 residues long. Here the CDR3 DNA is all that survives: 45 bases in frame from base 1. Amplification of TCR beta CDR3 regions was carried out from RNA transcripts. For the first round of RT-PCR on the TCR CDR3, the HTBI primer set was used together with the Qiagen OneStep RT-PCR kit. A second multiplex PCR round built the libraries, followed by size selection and purification. Paired-end sequencing of the libraries was performed with 100 bp reads on an Illumina HiSeq2000. In the source study's methods: SOAPnuke was used to process the raw data, removing reads that contained adapters or uncalled bases, had a mean Phred below 15, or lacked an exact match to the constant primer or identifier. High-quality paired reads were merged with COPE v1.2.5, and unique nucleotide sequences were defined as clonotypes. Clonotypes were aligned to IMGT TRBV, TRBD and TRBJ reference segments using MiTCR v1.1. Analysis was restricted to V-J combinations with a frequency above 0.0001, which covered about 99% of repertoires. The TCS score was defined as F50 (clonal expansion) divided by E x V (chaos), with BLOSUM62-based TCRdist calculated between CDR3 peptides within each V-J. Welch's t-statistics and random forest reduced 500 to 550 V-J features to 13, which were used in a naive Bayes classifier (R e1071). Thyroid-blood repertoire similarity was quantified with the Morisita-Horn index. The public reads were quality trimmed at Q25 with fastp and then assembled into clones with MiXCR by TCRdb, keeping productive beta chains. Each entry merges the rows of one CDR3 protein and shows their most common DNA and genes. The V and J calls, along with clone size, are taken from TCRdb and not from the paper's own processing. The sample table shows around 610,000 distinct CDR3 sequences, and roughly 14% are seen once. Around 4.5% of the sample is taken by the ten largest.

Ophthalmopathy patients had moderately to severely active disease, Clinical Activity Score of at least 3, NOSPECS grade of at least 4, and duration under 3 months. Patients with uncontrolled infections, other autoimmune diseases, pregnancy or lactation were excluded. Diagnoses were established on the basis of clinical symptoms, serum thyroxine and TRAb, thyroid ultrasound, and orbital computed tomography. PBMCs were separated from roughly 9.3 ml of fresh peripheral blood using Ficoll-Paque density gradient centrifugation. Total RNA was extracted using Trizol reagent, and RNA quality was assessed on an Agilent 2100 Bioanalyzer.

The source is a woman aged 35 to 49 with Graves' ophthalmopathy. The receptor chain draws on TRBV5-6 and TRBJ2-5; the D gene cannot be resolved reliably. Sequencing used blood. The sequenced DNA: TGTGCCAGCAGCTTGGGCTGGCGGCCTCAAGAGACCCAGTACTTC. Its translation reads: CASSLGWRPQETQYF.